This T cell receptor (beta chain) was obtained from a study of blood T cell repertoires in COVID-19. Study-level information: T cells, B-cell-depleted T cells, or PBMCs supplied cDNA or gDNA.

The V end was cut by 0 bases, the J end by 4 bases, with 12 bases between. CDR3 size: 15 residues. Germline-derived CDR1 and CDR2 are LNHNV and YYDKDF (reference sequence). The repertoire was sequenced with immunoSEQ multiplex PCR; TCRdb's copy has only in-frame clones and lacks some. The sample carries about 250,000 clones, roughly 90% recorded once. The gene calls are TRBV15 and TRBJ1-2; a possible D gene is TRBD1 (5 bases). The sample was peripheral blood. The TCR originated in a woman aged 55 to 70 with COVID-19, enrolled during active disease. The CDR3 DNA follows: TGTGCCACCAGCAGAGATCTATCGGGGGGCTATGGCTACACCTTC. This gives the protein CATSRDLSGGYGYTF.